This T cell receptor (beta chain) was sequenced during a study of T cell responses to AZD1222 COVID-19 vaccine. About the study: Pooled together were second doses at about 4 or about 12 weeks. Findings of the study overall: Baseline testing showed seropositivity in only six AZD1222 recipients. No repertoire was sampled before or during the peak T cell response, only after it. Nearly half of spike-specific TCRs reportedly go after variant regions that carry no mutations.

The CDR3 totals 13 residues. V was pared by 6 bases and J by 0 bases, with 8 bases between. Looked up from germline, CDR1 is ENHRY and CDR2 is SYGVKD. This clone was detected only a few times. Its antigen is undetermined. The repertoire was sequenced with immunoSEQ multiplex PCR; TCRdb's copy has only in-frame clones and lacks some. This table holds 200,000 or so clones, 75% to 90% found once. This TCR came from an adult in good health. Here the sequenced sample was peripheral blood, taken on day 0 of AZD1222 vaccination. The chain employs TRBV10-3 and TRBJ2-5; D unclear. For the CDR3, the DNA is TGTGCCATCAGCCTTCAGCACCAAGAGACCCAGTACTTC. Protein sequence: CAISLQHQETQYF.